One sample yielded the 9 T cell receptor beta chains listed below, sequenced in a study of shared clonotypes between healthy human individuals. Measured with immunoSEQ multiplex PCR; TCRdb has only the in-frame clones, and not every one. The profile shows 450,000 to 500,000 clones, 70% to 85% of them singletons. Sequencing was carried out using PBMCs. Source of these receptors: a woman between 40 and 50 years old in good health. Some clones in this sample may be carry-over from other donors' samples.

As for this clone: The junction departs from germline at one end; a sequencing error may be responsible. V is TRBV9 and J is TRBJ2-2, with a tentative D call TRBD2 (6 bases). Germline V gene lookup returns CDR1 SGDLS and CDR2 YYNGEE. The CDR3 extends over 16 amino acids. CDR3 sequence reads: CASSVASTRRSGGLFF. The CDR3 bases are TGTGCCAGCAGCGTAGCTTCGACTCGAAGATCCGGGGGGCTGTTTTTT.

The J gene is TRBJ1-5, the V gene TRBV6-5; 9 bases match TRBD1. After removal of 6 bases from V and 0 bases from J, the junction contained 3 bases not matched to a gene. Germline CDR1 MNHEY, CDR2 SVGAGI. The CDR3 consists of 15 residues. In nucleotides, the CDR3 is TGTGCCAGCAGACAGGGGGCTGGTAGCAATCAGCCCCAGCATTTT. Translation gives CASRQGAGSNQPQHF.

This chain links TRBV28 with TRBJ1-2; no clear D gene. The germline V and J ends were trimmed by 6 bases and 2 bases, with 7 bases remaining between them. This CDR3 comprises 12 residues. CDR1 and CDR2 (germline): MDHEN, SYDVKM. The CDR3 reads CASRRGNYGYTF. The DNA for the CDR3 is TGTGCCAGCAGGCGAGGGAACTATGGCTACACCTTC.

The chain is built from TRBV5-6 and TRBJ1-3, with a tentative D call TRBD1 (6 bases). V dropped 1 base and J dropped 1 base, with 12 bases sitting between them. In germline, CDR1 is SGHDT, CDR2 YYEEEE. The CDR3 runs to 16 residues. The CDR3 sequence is CASSLFGGASGNTIYF. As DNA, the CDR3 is TGTGCCAGCAGCTTGTTTGGGGGCGCATCTGGAAACACCATATATTTT.

The CDR3 loop is CASSLRRISGNTIYF. The CDR3 DNA follows: TGTGCCAGCAGCTTGAGGAGAATCTCTGGAAACACCATATATTTT. The chain recombines TRBV5-5 with TRBJ1-3; D gene uncertain. V lost 1 base to trimming and J lost 0 bases, with 8 bases between them. Germline loops: CDR1 SGHKS, CDR2 YYEKEE (reference sequence). This CDR3 is built from 15 residues.

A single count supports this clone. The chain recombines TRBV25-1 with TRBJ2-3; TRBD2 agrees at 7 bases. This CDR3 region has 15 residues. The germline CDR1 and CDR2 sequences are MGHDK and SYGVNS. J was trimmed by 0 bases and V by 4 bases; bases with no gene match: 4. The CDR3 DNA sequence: TGTGCCAGCAGTGCGACTAGCACTAGCACAGATACGCAGTATTTT. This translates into CASSATSTSTDTQYF.

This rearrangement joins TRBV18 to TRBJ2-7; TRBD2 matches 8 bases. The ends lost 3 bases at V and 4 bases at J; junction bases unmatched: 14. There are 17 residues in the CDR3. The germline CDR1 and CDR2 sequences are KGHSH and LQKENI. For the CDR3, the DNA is TGTGCCAGCTCACCTCCGGGACTAGGAAGACCGCCTTACGAGCAGTACTTC. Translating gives CASSPPGLGRPPYEQYF.

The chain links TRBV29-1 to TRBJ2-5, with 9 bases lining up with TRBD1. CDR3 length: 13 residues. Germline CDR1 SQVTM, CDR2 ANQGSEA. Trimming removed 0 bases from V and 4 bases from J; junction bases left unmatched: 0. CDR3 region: CSVEEDRGETQYF. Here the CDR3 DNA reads TGCAGCGTTGAAGAGGACAGGGGAGAGACCCAGTACTTC.

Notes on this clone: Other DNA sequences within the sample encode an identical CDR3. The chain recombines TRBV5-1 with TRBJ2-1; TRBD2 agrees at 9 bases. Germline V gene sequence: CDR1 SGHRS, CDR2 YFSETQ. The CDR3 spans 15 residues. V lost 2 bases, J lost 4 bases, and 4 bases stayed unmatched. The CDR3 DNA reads TGCGCCAGCAGCTTAAGCCTAGCGGGATACAATGAGCAGTTCTTC. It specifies CASSLSLAGYNEQFF.